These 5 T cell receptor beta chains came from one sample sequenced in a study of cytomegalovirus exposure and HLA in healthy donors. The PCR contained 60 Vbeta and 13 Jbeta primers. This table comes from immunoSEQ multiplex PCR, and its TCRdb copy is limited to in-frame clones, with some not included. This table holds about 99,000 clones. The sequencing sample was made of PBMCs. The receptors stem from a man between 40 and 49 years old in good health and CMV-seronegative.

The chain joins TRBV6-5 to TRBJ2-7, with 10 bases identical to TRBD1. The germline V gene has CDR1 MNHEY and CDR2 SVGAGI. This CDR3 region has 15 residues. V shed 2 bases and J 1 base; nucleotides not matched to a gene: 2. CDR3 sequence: CASSYRDRGSYEQYF. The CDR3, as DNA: TGTGCCAGCAGTTACCGGGACAGGGGATCCTACGAGCAGTACTTC.

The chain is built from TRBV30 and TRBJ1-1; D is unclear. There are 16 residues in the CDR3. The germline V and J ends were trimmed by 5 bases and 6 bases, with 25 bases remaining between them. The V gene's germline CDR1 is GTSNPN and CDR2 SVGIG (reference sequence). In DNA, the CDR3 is TGTGCCTGGGGTCGTATTCTCGGCCGGGGAGGAGCTGAAGCTTTCTTT. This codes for CAWGRILGRGGAEAFF.

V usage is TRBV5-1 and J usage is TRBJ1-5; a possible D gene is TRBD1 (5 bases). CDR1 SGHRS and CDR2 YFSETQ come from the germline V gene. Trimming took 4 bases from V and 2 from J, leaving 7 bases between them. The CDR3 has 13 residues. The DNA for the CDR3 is TGCGCCAGCAGCCAGGGTGGCAATCAGCCCCAGCATTTT. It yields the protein CASSQGGNQPQHF.

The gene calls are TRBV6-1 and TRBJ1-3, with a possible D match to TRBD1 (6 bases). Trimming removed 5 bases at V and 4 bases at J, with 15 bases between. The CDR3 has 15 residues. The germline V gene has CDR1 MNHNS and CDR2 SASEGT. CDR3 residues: CASSIWGPWGNTIYF. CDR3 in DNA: TGTGCCAGCAGTATTTGGGGGCCCTGGGGAAACACCATATATTTT.

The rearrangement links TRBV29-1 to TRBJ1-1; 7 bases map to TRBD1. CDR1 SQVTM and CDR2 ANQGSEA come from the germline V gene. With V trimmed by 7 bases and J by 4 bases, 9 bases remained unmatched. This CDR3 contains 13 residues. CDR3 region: CSGYDRVATEAFF. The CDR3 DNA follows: TGCAGCGGGTACGACAGGGTGGCCACTGAAGCTTTCTTT. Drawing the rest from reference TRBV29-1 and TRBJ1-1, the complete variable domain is SAVISQKPSRDICQRGTSLTIQCQVDSQVTMMFWYRQQPGQSLTLIATANQGSEATYESGFVIDKFPISRPNLTFSTLTVSNMSPEDSSIYLCSGYDRVATEAFFGQGTRLTVV.